At least ten counts were recorded for the clone carrying this TCR beta chain. The antigen remains unidentified. This entry belongs to a study of human T cells and chemical hapten exposure. Findings and limits, study-wide: Relative to controls, expanded TCRs formed significantly more large CDR3 similarity clusters. TCRs whose frequency exceeded 1 in 1000 remained the same following DPC sensitization.

Regarding time point: patch test 3, about 24 weeks after DPC sensitization. Treatment reported: therapeutic diphenylcyclopropenone sensitization with weekly scalp DPC. CDR1 is DFQATT, CDR2 SNEGSKA, per germline (reference sequence). The CDR3 spans 14 residues. V lost 3 bases to trimming and J lost 0 bases, with 10 bases between them. TCRdb redid the calling of the RACE reads with MiXCR, one entry per CDR3 protein. The table includes 130,000 or so distinct CDR3 sequences, 11% detected once. This clonotype originated in a woman in her forties or fifties with alopecia areata. Some clones in this sample may be carry-over from other donors' samples. Here the sequenced sample was whole blood, taken in connection with sensitization to the hapten diphenylcyclopropenone (DPC). The rearrangement joins TRBV20-1 to TRBJ2-3, with D unresolved. The CDR3 nucleotides are TGCAGTGCTAGCCCGTTAGTTAGCACAGATACGCAGTATTTT. This encodes CSASPLVSTDTQYF.